The 22 T cell receptor beta chains presented below share a single source sample, sequenced in a study of blood T cell repertoires in COVID-19. Profiled with immunoSEQ multiplex PCR; TCRdb holds only in-frame clones, not every one. Of a few hundred thousand clones listed, approximately 85% were seen once; the top ten hold around 0.97%. The material sequenced was peripheral blood. The receptors shown here come from a man in his forties with acute or convalescent COVID-19.

The rearrangement uses TRBV6-1 and TRBJ1-5, with TRBD1 matching over 7 bases. Trimming took 0 bases from V and 6 from J; bases not matched to a gene: 11. Germline values: CDR1 MNHNS, CDR2 SASEGT. CDR3 length equals 17 residues. The DNA for the CDR3 is TGTGCCAGCAGTGAAGCCTTCGGACAGGTTCCCCTTCAGCCCCAGCATTTT. Its translation: CASSEAFGQVPLQPQHF.

This chain uses TRBV11-3 with TRBJ2-3; 10 bases line up with TRBD2. V lost 4 bases to trimming and J lost 1 base; unmatched junction nucleotides: 2. Germline lookup yields CDR1 SGHNT and CDR2 YENEEA. The CDR3 runs to 15 residues. In DNA, the CDR3 is TGTGCCAGCAGCTCCGGGACTAGCGGCACAGATACGCAGTATTTT. Its protein product is CASSSGTSGTDTQYF. The entire variable domain, with the rest obtained from reference TRBV11-3 and TRBJ2-3, is as follows: EAGVVQSPRYKIIEKKQPVAFWCNPISGHNTLYWYLQNLGQGPELLIRYENEEAVDDSQLPKDRFSAERLKGVDSTLKIQPAELGDSAVYLCASSSGTSGTDTQYFGPGTRLTVL.

This chain connects TRBV4-3 to TRBJ2-2, with D perhaps TRBD1 (6 bases). V gave up 1 base and J gave up 7 bases, with 7 bases separating them. Germline assignment: CDR1 LGHNA and CDR2 YSLEER. This CDR3 has 13 amino acids. The CDR3 loop reads CASSQGGGGELFF. The CDR3 nucleotides read TGCGCCAGCAGCCAAGGAGGGGGCGGGGAGCTGTTTTTT.

The V call is TRBV5-6, the J call TRBJ1-1; D unresolved. This CDR3 spans 12 amino acids. Germline V lookup: CDR1 SGHDT, CDR2 YYEEEE. The V end was cut by 1 base, the J end by 2 bases, with 3 bases between. This CDR3 reads CASSLLNTEAFF. CDR3 DNA: TGTGCCAGCAGCTTGCTAAACACTGAAGCTTTCTTT.

The chain joins TRBV2 to TRBJ1-2; TRBD1 agrees at 12 bases. Germline CDR1 reads SNHLY; CDR2 reads FYNNEI. The CDR3 runs 14 residues. V shed 7 bases and J 7 bases; nucleotides not matched to a gene: 7. In DNA form, the CDR3 reads TGTGCCAGCACCCCGGGACAGGGGGCGGGTGGCTACACCTTC. Protein product: CASTPGQGAGGYTF.

The rearrangement uses TRBV6-5 and TRBJ2-7; the match to TRBD1 covers 7 bases. The V segment lost 7 bases and the J segment 6 bases; nucleotides outside the gene matches: 3. CDR1 and CDR2 from the germline V gene are MNHEY and SVGAGI. This CDR3 has 11 amino acids. The CDR3 protein is CASTDRAEQYF. The CDR3, as DNA: TGTGCCAGCACAGACAGGGCCGAGCAGTACTTC.

The V call is TRBV19, the J call TRBJ1-5, with 7 bases identical to TRBD1. The CDR3 is 16 amino acids. Germline V gene sequence: CDR1 LNHDA, CDR2 SQIVND (reference sequence). V lost 5 bases and J lost 6; bases outside the gene matches: 13. DNA of the CDR3: TGTGCCAGTAGTTCAAGCCGACAGGGAGGTATTCAGCCCCAGCATTTT. Protein: CASSSSRQGGIQPQHF.

The chain recombines TRBV29-1 with TRBJ1-2; 7 bases are shared with TRBD1. J gave up 4 bases and V 2 bases, and 10 bases lay outside the gene matches. Germline V lookup: CDR1 SQVTM, CDR2 ANQGSEA. This CDR3 has 15 amino acids. The CDR3, as DNA: TGCAGCGTTGAACGTTTTAGGGGGCGCGGCTATGGCTACACCTTC. It is translated as CSVERFRGRGYGYTF.

The chain uses TRBV7-2 and TRBJ2-3, with D possibly matching TRBD1 (6 bases). CDR1 and CDR2 from the germline V gene are SGHTA and FQGNSA. V lost 0 bases and J lost 3, with 10 bases in between. CDR3 size: 15 residues. The CDR3 DNA reads TGTGCCAGCAGCTTAGCGGGGGCCGTTACAGATACGCAGTATTTT. Its translation is CASSLAGAVTDTQYF.

The chain joins TRBV19 to TRBJ2-1; TRBD2 aligns across 8 bases. The trim removed 6 bases at V and 0 bases at J, leaving 4 bases unmatched. The CDR3 runs to 15 residues. Germline CDR1 LNHDA, CDR2 SQIVND (reference sequence). CDR3 nucleotides: TGTGCCAGTAGACTAGCGGAGAGCTCCTACAATGAGCAGTTCTTC. The encoded protein is CASRLAESSYNEQFF.

The DNA of the CDR3 is TGTGCCAGCAGACTACAGGGGGCGAGGATGAACACTGAAGCTTTCTTT. Its protein is CASRLQGARMNTEAFF. This chain joins TRBV5-5 and TRBJ1-1, with TRBD1 matching 9 bases. This CDR3 has 16 residues. CDR1 is SGHKS, CDR2 YYEKEE, per germline (reference sequence). After removal of 5 bases from V and 0 bases from J, the junction contained 8 bases not matched to a gene.

The V and J genes are TRBV11-2 and TRBJ2-5; a possible D gene is TRBD2 (5 bases). This CDR3 contains 14 residues. Trimming cost V 0 bases and J 7 bases, with 12 bases left between them. Per the germline V gene, CDR1 is SGHAT and CDR2 is FQNNGV. The CDR3 reads CASSLDTSEGTQYF. The DNA of the CDR3 is TGTGCCAGCAGCTTAGATACTAGTGAGGGGACCCAGTACTTC.

The chain recombines TRBV5-4 with TRBJ2-4, with TRBD1 matching 7 bases. V shed 2 bases and J 4 bases; nucleotides not matched to a gene: 3. This CDR3 region has 14 residues. CDR1 and CDR2 from the germline V gene are SGHNT and YYREEE (reference sequence). The CDR3 DNA is TGTGCCAGCAGCTTAGGACAGGAGAAAAACATTCAGTACTTC. Protein product: CASSLGQEKNIQYF.

This chain joins TRBV10-3 and TRBJ1-1, with D possibly TRBD1 on 6 matching bases. Germline values: CDR1 ENHRY, CDR2 SYGVKD. V lost 4 bases to trimming and J lost 2 bases, with 11 bases between them. There are 14 residues in the CDR3. The CDR3: CAISGSQGNTEAFF. CDR3 nucleotides: TGTGCCATCAGTGGGTCACAGGGTAACACTGAAGCTTTCTTT.

The chain carries TRBV6-5 and TRBJ1-5, with D possibly TRBD1 on 6 matching bases. The germline gives CDR1 MNHEY, CDR2 SVGAGI. V was clipped by 10 bases and J by 3 bases, with 13 bases between them. This CDR3 spans 13 amino acids. The CDR3 DNA reads TGTGCCACCCTAGGGACAAACAATCAGCCCCAGCATTTT. Protein product: CATLGTNNQPQHF.

The chain has TRBV21-1 and TRBJ1-5. TRBV21-1 is listed as a pseudogene. The CDR3 spans 20 residues. The CDR3 coding sequence is TGTGCCAGCAGCATACGAAGATTCCACGGAGAATACAGGGAGGGCCAGCCCCAGCATTTT. This sequence encodes CASSIRRFHGEYREGQPQHF.

This chain links TRBV27 with TRBJ2-1, with D possibly matching TRBD2 (6 bases). Trimming shortened V by 0 bases and J by 7 bases, and 16 bases separated the two germline ends. The germline V gene has CDR1 MNHEY and CDR2 SMNVEV (reference sequence). CDR3 length: 16 amino acids. In nucleotides, the CDR3 is TGTGCCAGCAGTTTATCCCCCCGGGTCCGGGGGAATGAGCAGTTCTTC. This translates into CASSLSPRVRGNEQFF.

The chain is built from TRBV3-1 (or the pseudogene TRBV3-2) and TRBJ1-3, with D tentatively TRBD1 (5 bases). The CDR3 totals 16 residues. Germline CDR1 reads LGHDT; CDR2 reads YNNKEL (reference sequence). Trimming stripped 1 base from V and 0 bases from J, with 10 bases between. In DNA, the CDR3 is TGTGCCAGCAGCCAAGGCTTCGGGGGCTCTGGAAACACCATATATTTT. It translates to CASSQGFGGSGNTIYF.

Written as DNA, the CDR3 is TGCGCCAGCAGCCTTCGGACTAGCGGGGGGTTGGATGAGCAGTTCTTC. It is translated as CASSLRTSGGLDEQFF. This sequence joins TRBV4-3 and TRBJ2-1; 14 positions match TRBD2. This CDR3 is 16 amino acids long. With 4 bases clipped from V and 8 bases from J, the junction kept 7 bases outside the gene matches. Germline V gene sequence: CDR1 LGHNA, CDR2 YSLEER.

This chain connects TRBV29-1 to TRBJ1-3; D perhaps matches TRBD1 (6 bases). Trimming removed 7 bases from V and 1 base from J, with 14 bases in between. Germline V gene sequence: CDR1 SQVTM, CDR2 ANQGSEA. The CDR3 contains 14 residues. The CDR3 DNA sequence: TGCAGCGCCCTAAGACAGGCGTCTGGAAACACCATATATTTT. It is translated as CSALRQASGNTIYF.

This rearrangement joins TRBV3-1 (or the pseudogene TRBV3-2) to TRBJ2-4, with TRBD2 matching over 7 bases. Trimming took 6 bases from V and 8 from J; bases not matched to a gene: 7. The CDR3 is made up of 13 amino acids. In germline, CDR1 is LGHDT, CDR2 YNNKEL (reference sequence). The CDR3 DNA reads as TGTGCCAGCAGTGTGGGAGGGCGAGACATTCAGTACTTC. Translation gives CASSVGGRDIQYF.

V gene TRBV3-1 (or the pseudogene TRBV3-2) combines with J gene TRBJ2-3, with 7 bases lining up with TRBD2. This CDR3 has 19 residues. Germline assignment: CDR1 LGHDT and CDR2 YNNKEL (reference sequence). J gave up 1 base and V 1 base, and 14 bases lay outside the gene matches. CDR3 sequence reads: CASSQGPGERGPGTDTQYF. DNA of the CDR3: TGTGCCAGCAGCCAAGGCCCGGGAGAGCGGGGCCCCGGCACAGATACGCAGTATTTT.